This T cell receptor beta chain was captured in a study of blood T cell repertoires in COVID-19. The table came from immunoSEQ multiplex PCR; TCRdb's copy has only in-frame clones and leaves some out. The sample lists over 70,000 clones; roughly 85% were seen once. The CDR3 extends over 16 amino acids. Per germline, CDR1 MNHNS and CDR2 SASEGT. V trimming: 0 bases; J trimming: 4 bases; junction bases outside the gene matches: 6. The TCR sequence derives from an elderly man with acute or convalescent COVID-19. The specimen sequenced was peripheral blood. This chain joins TRBV6-1 and TRBJ1-2; 9 bases line up with TRBD1. CDR3: CASSEAGGQGGYGYTF. CDR3 in DNA: TGTGCCAGCAGTGAAGCTGGGGGACAGGGCGGCTATGGCTACACCTTC.